Sequencing of this TCR beta chain was carried out in a study of control samples from healthy donors and cancer patients. Germline CDR1 and CDR2: SGHAT and FQDESV (reference sequence). V was cut by 5 bases and J by 2 bases, with 6 bases left in between. The CDR3 is 13 amino acids. Sequencing used immunoSEQ multiplex PCR; TCRdb keeps in-frame clones, though not all of them. The table records over 70,000 clones, around 90% of them present only once. The receptor was isolated from a woman aged 60-75 years in good health. Material: blood. J is TRBJ1-4 and V is TRBV11-1; unclear D gene. Here the CDR3 reads CASSRRTNEKLFF. The CDR3 DNA is TGTGCCAGCAGCCGACGGACTAATGAAAAACTGTTTTTT.